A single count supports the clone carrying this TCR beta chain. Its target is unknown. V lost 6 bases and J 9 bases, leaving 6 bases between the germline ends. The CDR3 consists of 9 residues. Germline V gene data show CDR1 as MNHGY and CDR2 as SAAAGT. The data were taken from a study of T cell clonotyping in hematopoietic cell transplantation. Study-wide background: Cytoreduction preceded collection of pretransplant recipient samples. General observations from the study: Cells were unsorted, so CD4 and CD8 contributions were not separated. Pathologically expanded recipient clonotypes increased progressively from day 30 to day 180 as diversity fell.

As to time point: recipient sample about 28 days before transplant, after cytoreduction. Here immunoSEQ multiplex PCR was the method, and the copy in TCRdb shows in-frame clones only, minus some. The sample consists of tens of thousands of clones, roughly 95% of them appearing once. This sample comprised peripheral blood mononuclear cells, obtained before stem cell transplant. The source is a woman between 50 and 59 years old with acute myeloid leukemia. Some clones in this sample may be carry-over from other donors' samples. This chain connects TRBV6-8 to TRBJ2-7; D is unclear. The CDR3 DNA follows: TGTGCCAGCAGGTGGGGGCAGTACTTC. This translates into CASRWGQYF.